This TCR beta chain was identified during a study of PD-1 blockade in classical Hodgkin lymphoma. The study, taken as a whole, reports: The CD4+ diversity rise by C4D1 was clearest in complete responders. Those achieving complete response showed baseline diversity like newly diagnosed patients. Underlying causes for the observed repertoire differences were not defined, possibly disease activity or prior therapy.

Every patient was affected by relapse after autologous stem cell transplantation, while exposure to brentuximab vedotin was not uniform. This CDR3 spans 13 amino acids. CDR1 and CDR2 from the germline V gene are SGHTA and FQGNSA. V lost 7 bases, J lost 4 bases, and 11 bases lay in between. Here immunoSEQ multiplex PCR was the method, and the copy in TCRdb shows in-frame clones only, minus some. The repertoire holds 66,000 or so clones, 71% seen once, with 9% to 10% in the top ten. Comments on this clone: Its antigen is still unknown.

The chain recombines TRBV7-2 with TRBJ1-3; no clear D. The sequencing here drew on peripheral blood mononuclear cells (PBMCs), taken before the second cycle of nivolumab. The TCR comes from a human donor with classical Hodgkin lymphoma. The CDR3 protein is CASTVGWGNTIYF. The CDR3 DNA sequence: TGTGCCAGCACCGTAGGGTGGGGAAACACCATATATTTT. The entire variable domain, with the rest obtained from reference TRBV7-2 and TRBJ1-3, is as follows: GAGVSQSPSNKVTEKGKDVELRCDPISGHTALYWYRQSLGQGLEFLIYFQGNSAPDKSGLPSDRFSAERTGGSVSTLTIQRTQQEDSAVYLCASTVGWGNTIYFGEGSWLTVV.